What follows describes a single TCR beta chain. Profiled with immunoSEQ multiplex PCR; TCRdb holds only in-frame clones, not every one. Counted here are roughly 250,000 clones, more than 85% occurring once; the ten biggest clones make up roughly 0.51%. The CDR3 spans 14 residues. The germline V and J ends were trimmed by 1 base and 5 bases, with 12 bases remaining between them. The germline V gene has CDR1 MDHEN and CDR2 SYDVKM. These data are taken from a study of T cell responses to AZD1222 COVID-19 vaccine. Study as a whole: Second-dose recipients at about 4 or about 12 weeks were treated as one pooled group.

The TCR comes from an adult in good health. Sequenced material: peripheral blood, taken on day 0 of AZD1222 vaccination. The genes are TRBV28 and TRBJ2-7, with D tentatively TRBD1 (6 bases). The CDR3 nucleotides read TGTGCCAGCAGTTTATCTAGGACAGATGACGAGCAGTACTTC. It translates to CASSLSRTDDEQYF.